This T cell receptor beta chain comes out of a study of blood T cell repertoires in COVID-19. Study overall: Samples came from the United States, Italy and Spain, spanning acute and convalescent COVID-19.

Per the original methods: The authors estimated nucleated cell counts from reference gene primer amplification. The table came from immunoSEQ multiplex PCR; TCRdb's copy has only in-frame clones and leaves some out. V, J and clone size are taken as reported in that table, and D and trimming were inferred from the DNA itself. The table has a few hundred thousand clones, around 89% seen once. Cohort assignment relied on participant-reported clinical history. The CDR3 length is 15 residues. The germline V gene encodes CDR1 LGHNA and CDR2 YSLEER. The V and J ends lost 2 bases and 1 base, in that order; junction bases with no gene match: 5.

The sample consisted of PBMCs or T cells enriched from blood (not recorded which). This chain connects TRBV4-3 to TRBJ2-7; TRBD2 aligns across 7 bases. This TCR was recovered from a woman younger than 35 with acute COVID-19. CDR3 in amino acids: CASSQTRDYSYEQYF. For the CDR3, the DNA is TGCGCCAGCAGCCAAACCCGGGACTATTCCTACGAGCAGTACTTC.